These 2 T cell receptor beta chains were sequenced from one sample in a study of T cell responses to AZD1222 COVID-19 vaccine. Assay: immunoSEQ multiplex PCR; the TCRdb copy retains only in-frame clones and omits some. The sample shows some 100,000 clones, about 90% of them seen only once. This specimen consisted of peripheral blood, obtained 28 days after the second AZD1222 dose. The receptor set was obtained from an adult who received the AZD1222 COVID-19 vaccine.

This clone was seen just once. This rearrangement joins TRBV5-1 to TRBJ1-4; D remains ambiguous. With 1 base removed from V and 4 bases from J, the gap between germline ends came to 11 bases. The CDR3 length is 15 residues. The V gene's germline CDR1 is SGHRS and CDR2 YFSETQ. The CDR3: CASSLSGGLNEKLFF. In DNA form, the CDR3 reads TGCGCCAGCAGCTTGTCTGGAGGCCTTAATGAAAAACTGTTTTTT.

The CDR3 loop is CASSLGQGEAYEQYF. The CDR3 nucleotides read TGTGCCAGCAGCTTAGGACAGGGGGAAGCCTACGAGCAGTACTTC. The chain employs TRBV7-6 and TRBJ2-7, with TRBD1 matching over 9 bases. Germline assignment: CDR1 SGHVS and CDR2 FNYEAQ. V was pared by 1 base and J by 2 bases, with 3 bases of the junction left unmatched. This CDR3 has 15 amino acids.